Following are 28 T cell receptor beta chains from one sample sequenced in a study of cytomegalovirus exposure and HLA in healthy donors. Data came from immunoSEQ multiplex PCR; TCRdb stores just in-frame clones and leaves some out. The sample holds under 400,000 clones, approximately 86% seen once. The specimen sequenced was PBMCs. Receptors originate from a man aged 25-45 years in good health and CMV-seronegative.

This clone was recorded a few times. This chain joins TRBV18 and TRBJ2-3, with TRBD1 identical over 8 bases. CDR1 and CDR2 from the germline V gene are KGHSH and LQKENI. The CDR3 totals 15 residues. The junction had 5 bases not matched to a gene; V was cut back by 3 bases and J by 3 bases. CDR3 region: CASSPTGGATDTQYF. CDR3 nucleotides: TGTGCCAGCTCACCTACAGGGGGAGCAACAGATACGCAGTATTTT.

Only one count was recorded for this clone. The V and J genes are TRBV4-1 and TRBJ2-3; 11 nucleotides agree with TRBD2. With 0 bases clipped from V and 4 bases from J, the junction kept 9 bases outside the gene matches. The CDR3 has 18 residues. CDR1 is MGHRA, CDR2 YSYEKL, per germline. Written as DNA, the CDR3 is TGCGCCAGCAGCCAAGAATCCCTAGCGGGGGGCGGGGCAGATACGCAGTATTTT. It is translated as CASSQESLAGGGADTQYF.

The V call is TRBV18, the J call TRBJ2-3; tentative D call: TRBD1 (6 bases). This CDR3 region has 17 residues. In germline, CDR1 is KGHSH, CDR2 LQKENI. Trimming took off 0 bases at V and 2 bases at J, with 15 bases between the two ends. In DNA, the CDR3 is TGTGCCAGCTCACCACCGGACAGCAAACTTGTCACAGATACGCAGTATTTT. Translated: CASSPPDSKLVTDTQYF.

V is TRBV4-2 and J is TRBJ2-4, with 9 bases lining up with TRBD1. Germline V gives CDR1 LGHNA, CDR2 YNFKEQ. The V gene end was trimmed by 1 base and the J gene end by 3 bases; junction bases not matched to a gene: 7. CDR3 length: 17 residues. CDR3 amino acids: CASSQVHRGLHKNIQYF. DNA for the CDR3: TGTGCCAGCAGCCAAGTCCACAGGGGGCTTCACAAAAACATTCAGTACTTC.

This clone has only one observation. This chain links TRBV6-5 with TRBJ2-5; D possibly corresponds to TRBD2 (5 bases). V gave up 6 bases and J gave up 3 bases, with 17 bases separating them. CDR3 length: 15 residues. Germline V gene sequence: CDR1 MNHEY, CDR2 SVGAGI. CDR3 bases: TGTGCCAGCAGCACCCCGGAGGCCCGAAAAGAGACCCAGTACTTC. Translating gives CASSTPEARKETQYF.

The rearrangement joins TRBV2 to TRBJ2-7; D possibly corresponds to TRBD2 (6 bases). The germline V and J ends were trimmed by 5 bases and 6 bases, with 26 bases remaining between them. This CDR3 is built from 17 residues. Per germline, CDR1 SNHLY and CDR2 FYNNEI. The CDR3 sequence is CASSNDGGLLLPREQYF. CDR3 coding DNA: TGTGCCAGCAGTAACGATGGGGGACTCCTACTCCCCCGCGAGCAGTACTTC.

The V gene is TRBV2, the J gene TRBJ2-4; D unresolved. Looked up from germline, CDR1 is SNHLY and CDR2 is FYNNEI. V dropped 8 bases and J dropped 0 bases, with 11 bases sitting between them. CDR3 size: 14 residues. The CDR3 nucleotides are TGTGCCAGCGGCATCACGAAAGCCAAAAACATTCAGTACTTC. It encodes CASGITKAKNIQYF.

J is TRBJ2-1 and V is TRBV25-1; possible D gene TRBD2, 6 bases. The germline V and J ends were trimmed by 6 bases and 9 bases, with 15 bases remaining between them. The CDR3 consists of 13 residues. Per the germline V gene, CDR1 is MGHDK and CDR2 is SYGVNS. The CDR3 DNA sequence: TGTGCCAGCAGAGACGGGGGATCTATTGAGCAGTTCTTC. This codes for CASRDGGSIEQFF.

This chain joins TRBV10-1 and TRBJ2-1, with 7 bases identical to TRBD1. The V and J ends lost 0 bases and 8 bases, in that order; junction bases with no gene match: 10. There are 16 residues in the CDR3. CDR1 is WNHNN, CDR2 SYGVQD, per germline (reference sequence). This CDR3 reads CASSESLDRAVDEQFF. Here the CDR3 DNA reads TGCGCCAGCAGTGAGTCCCTCGACAGGGCGGTCGATGAGCAGTTCTTC.

The V call is TRBV2, the J call TRBJ1-1, with D perhaps matching TRBD1 (6 bases). Deletions cut 6 bases from V and 1 base from J, with 12 bases between. The CDR3 sequence is 14 residues long. CDR1 is SNHLY and CDR2 is FYNNEI in the germline V gene. CDR3 protein: CASSMGHPNTEAFF. DNA for the CDR3: TGTGCCAGCAGCATGGGACACCCGAACACTGAAGCTTTCTTT.

This chain uses TRBV30 with TRBJ1-1; D is unclear. The V gene lost 0 bases and the J gene lost 0 bases, with 8 bases spanning the gap. The CDR3 spans 14 residues. CDR1 is GTSNPN, CDR2 SVGIG, per germline (reference sequence). This chain's CDR3 is CAWSVTTLNTEAFF. CDR3 DNA sequence: TGTGCCTGGAGTGTGACAACCTTGAACACTGAAGCTTTCTTT.

This clone was detected only once. The chain combines TRBV15 with TRBJ1-2; 7 bases fit TRBD1. The V segment lost 0 bases and the J segment 6 bases; nucleotides outside the gene matches: 10. CDR1 is LNHNV and CDR2 is YYDKDF in the germline V gene (reference sequence). This CDR3 is built from 16 residues. CDR3 region: CATSRDRGRQINGYTF. CDR3 bases: TGTGCCACCAGCAGAGACAGGGGGAGGCAAATAAATGGCTACACCTTC.

The gene calls are TRBV5-1 and TRBJ1-2; tentatively, D is TRBD1 (6 bases). The length of the CDR3 is 15 residues. Germline V gene sequence: CDR1 SGHRS, CDR2 YFSETQ. V was clipped by 0 bases and J by 2 bases, with 11 bases between them. DNA for the CDR3: TGCGCCAGCAGCTTGGGGACAGTGATGAACTATGGCTACACCTTC. Protein: CASSLGTVMNYGYTF.

The chain uses TRBV7-9 and TRBJ2-5; D not certain. Between the trimmed V and J ends, which lost 6 bases and 4 bases, there was a span of 15 bases. The CDR3 length is 14 residues. Germline CDR1 is SEHNR and CDR2 is FQNEAQ (reference sequence). CDR3 sequence (DNA): TGTGCCAGCAGTCCCCCTCGACTTCGAGAGACCCAGTACTTC. Translation: CASSPPRLRETQYF.

The rearrangement links TRBV2 to TRBJ2-7; 8 bases are shared with TRBD1. Germline-derived CDR1 and CDR2 are SNHLY and FYNNEI. V lost 2 bases, J lost 7 bases, and 10 bases stayed unmatched. The CDR3 has 15 residues. The CDR3 spells CASSELGQGAGEQYF. The CDR3 DNA reads as TGTGCCAGCAGTGAACTCGGGCAGGGGGCAGGTGAGCAGTACTTC.

The rearrangement links TRBV2 to TRBJ2-1; D perhaps matches TRBD1 (6 bases). Deletions cut 4 bases from V and 5 bases from J, with 21 bases between. Germline CDR1 reads SNHLY; CDR2 reads FYNNEI. This CDR3 region has 17 residues. As DNA, the CDR3 is TGTGCCAGCAGTGGGTTGAGGGGACAACGGGCGAACAATGAGCAGTTCTTC. Amino acid sequence: CASSGLRGQRANNEQFF.

The chain recombines TRBV4-3 with TRBJ1-1; 8 bases agree with TRBD1. The CDR3 is made up of 16 amino acids. V trimming: 3 bases; J trimming: 6 bases; junction bases outside the gene matches: 12. The germline gives CDR1 LGHNA, CDR2 YSLEER. The CDR3 loop reads CASSQLRIGQGSEAFF. The DNA for the CDR3 is TGCGCCAGCAGCCAGCTTAGGATAGGACAGGGCTCTGAAGCTTTCTTT.

The V call is TRBV6-1, the J call TRBJ1-2, with 11 bases identical to TRBD1. The CDR3 sequence is 13 residues long. With 4 bases clipped from V and 8 bases from J, the junction kept 3 bases outside the gene matches. Germline V CDR1 and CDR2: MNHNS, SASEGT. The CDR3 nucleotides are TGTGCCAGCAGTGGGAGGACAGGGGGCGGCTACACCTTC. Protein sequence: CASSGRTGGGYTF.

The rearrangement uses TRBV9 and TRBJ1-5; TRBD1 is a possible D gene (5 bases). V was cut by 3 bases and J by 6 bases, with 10 bases left in between. The CDR3 loop spans 13 amino acids. Per the germline V gene, CDR1 is SGDLS and CDR2 is YYNGEE. In nucleotides, the CDR3 is TGTGCCAGCAGCGGAGACAGTGTTCAGCCCCAGCATTTT. It codes for CASSGDSVQPQHF.

The chain has TRBV6-1 and TRBJ1-2; 8 nucleotides align to TRBD1. CDR3 length: 12 residues. Trimming removed 6 bases from V and 7 bases from J; junction bases left unmatched: 4. The V gene's germline CDR1 is MNHNS and CDR2 SASEGT. CDR3 bases: TGTGCCAGCAGGACGACAGGGGTTGGCTACACCTTC. Its protein product is CASRTTGVGYTF.

V usage is TRBV11-2 and J usage is TRBJ2-1, with D perhaps TRBD2 (6 bases). This CDR3 spans 13 amino acids. Looked up from germline, CDR1 is SGHAT and CDR2 is FQNNGV. Trimming removed 3 bases at V and 9 bases at J, with 12 bases between. The CDR3 DNA reads TGTGCCAGCAGCTTTGGGCTGGGGGGTGAGCAGTTCTTC. Amino acids: CASSFGLGGEQFF.

The chain links TRBV2 to TRBJ1-4, with 10 bases identical to TRBD1. With V trimmed by 8 bases and J by 1 base, 7 bases remained unmatched. This CDR3 is 16 amino acids long. Per the germline V gene, CDR1 is SNHLY and CDR2 is FYNNEI. CDR3 protein: CASVGQGLVTNEKLFF. CDR3 in DNA: TGTGCCAGCGTGGGACAGGGGTTAGTAACTAATGAAAAACTGTTTTTT.

This sequence joins TRBV4-3 and TRBJ1-4; TRBD1 agrees at 8 bases. J lost 10 bases, V lost 1 base, and 8 bases had no gene match. Germline V gene lookup returns CDR1 LGHNA and CDR2 YSLEER. The length of the CDR3 is 15 residues. The CDR3 DNA is TGCGCCAGCAGCCAAGGGACAGGGTCGTCTTCAAAACTGTTTTTT. Protein: CASSQGTGSSSKLFF.

The genes are TRBV20-1 and TRBJ1-1, with 7 positions matching TRBD1. Germline trimming cut 6 bases from V and 7 bases from J; bases unmatched to any gene: 5. Germline V CDR1 and CDR2: DFQATT, SNEGSKA (reference sequence). The CDR3 is made up of 11 amino acids. CDR3 sequence reads: CSARRQGEAFF. In DNA, the CDR3 is TGCAGTGCCAGAAGACAGGGTGAAGCTTTCTTT.

The rearrangement uses TRBV6-6 and TRBJ1-6; maybe TRBD1 (5 bases). CDR1 is MNHNY and CDR2 is SVGAGI in the germline V gene (reference sequence). The CDR3 length is 13 residues. Trimming stripped 10 bases from V and 4 bases from J, with 11 bases between. For the CDR3, the DNA is TGTGCCACGAGCCGGGGGTATAATTCACCCCTCCACTTT. It is translated as CATSRGYNSPLHF.

V usage is TRBV9 and J usage is TRBJ1-2; D unclear. With 3 bases removed from V and 7 bases from J, the gap between germline ends came to 25 bases. This CDR3 has 17 residues. Germline V gene lookup returns CDR1 SGDLS and CDR2 YYNGEE. The CDR3 nucleotides read TGTGCCAGCAGCGAACTACCTGGCTCCGGGGTCACCCGTGGCTACACCTTC. This translates into CASSELPGSGVTRGYTF.

Worth noting for this clone: Different DNA sequences within this sample yield the same CDR3. The chain recombines TRBV5-1 with TRBJ2-3, with D unclear. The V gene's germline CDR1 is SGHRS and CDR2 YFSETQ. There are 12 residues in the CDR3. V was cut by 4 bases and J by 0 bases, with 3 bases left in between. DNA of the CDR3: TGCGCCAGCAGCCTAAGCACAGATACGCAGTATTTT. Protein product: CASSLSTDTQYF.

The chain joins TRBV6-5 to TRBJ1-3, with D possibly being TRBD1 (6 bases). The CDR3 contains 15 residues. Germline CDR1 and CDR2: MNHEY and SVGAGI. V lost 1 base to trimming and J lost 3 bases, with 10 bases between them. The CDR3 coding sequence is TGTGCCAGCAGTTACTGGGGACACCTTGGAAACACCATATATTTT. Its translation: CASSYWGHLGNTIYF.